This T cell receptor (beta chain) was sequenced in a study of T-cell reconstitution after alpha-beta-depleted transplantation in children. The germline gives CDR1 DFQATT, CDR2 SNEGSKA (reference sequence). The CDR3 is made up of 14 amino acids. V was clipped by 2 bases and J by 9 bases; unmatched bases: 12. Only a few counts were recorded for this clonotype. Its target is unknown. Library preparation (for TCRbeta) was performed with unique molecular identifiers. Each CDR3 protein is one row after TCRdb ran MiXCR on the PCR reads. This table holds about a million distinct CDR3 sequences, about 29% found once. Study results and limitations: It was newly produced T cells that mostly accounted for T-cell counts and diversity one year after transplant.

This TCR derives from a boy younger than two who had a stem cell transplant for SCID, so the T cells may come from the graft donor. The specimen comprised PBMCs, mostly from graft donor cells, sampled 360 days after TCRalphabeta/CD19-depleted stem cell transplant. V and J are TRBV20-1 and TRBJ2-5; 7 nucleotides agree with TRBD2. Here the CDR3 reads CSARPRGVLGAQYF. The CDR3 bases are TGCAGTGCTAGACCCCGGGGGGTGCTTGGGGCCCAGTACTTC.